Shown below are 31 T cell receptor beta chains from a single sample sequenced in a study of blood T cell repertoires in COVID-19. Profiling relied on immunoSEQ multiplex PCR, and the TCRdb table lists in-frame clones only, not all of them. The repertoire holds about 90,000 clones, with 89% as singletons. Material for sequencing was peripheral blood. The receptors originated from a man over 45 with COVID-19, enrolled during active disease.

The rearrangement links TRBV7-9 to TRBJ1-4; a possible D gene is TRBD1 (5 bases). Germline V gene data show CDR1 as SEHNR and CDR2 as FQNEAQ (reference sequence). V lost 5 bases, J lost 7 bases, and 29 bases lay in between. The CDR3 runs to 19 residues. In DNA form, the CDR3 reads TGTGCCAGCAGCCCAAAAGGTTTCCCTCAGGGTGGGGAGGCTGAAAAACTGTTTTTT. The encoded protein is CASSPKGFPQGGEAEKLFF. Combining the CDR3 with reference TRBV7-9 and TRBJ1-4 gives the whole variable domain DTGVSQNPRHKITKRGQNVTFRCDPISEHNRLYWYRQTLGQGPEFLTYFQNEAQLEKSRLLSDRFSAERPKGSFSTLEIQRTEQGDSAMYLCASSPKGFPQGGEAEKLFFGSGTQLSVL.

V and J are TRBV3-1 (or the pseudogene TRBV3-2) and TRBJ2-5; perhaps TRBD1 as D (6 bases). CDR3 length equals 13 residues. V was clipped by 3 bases and J by 5 bases, with 10 bases between them. Germline CDR1 and CDR2: LGHDT and YNNKEL (reference sequence). Written as DNA, the CDR3 is TGTGCCAGCAGCCAGGCAGGGGTCGAGACCCAGTACTTC. Encoded protein: CASSQAGVETQYF.

The V and J genes are TRBV29-1 and TRBJ2-2; D not resolved. V dropped 0 bases and J dropped 4 bases, with 12 bases sitting between them. Germline V gene sequence: CDR1 SQVTM, CDR2 ANQGSEA. The CDR3 extends over 15 amino acids. CDR3 region: CSVEDLYKPTGELFF. The CDR3 DNA is TGCAGCGTTGAAGATCTATATAAACCCACCGGGGAGCTGTTTTTT.

The rearrangement links TRBV5-5 to TRBJ1-2; 8 bases are shared with TRBD1. CDR1 SGHKS and CDR2 YYEKEE come from the germline V gene (reference sequence). J lost 2 bases, V lost 2 bases, and 8 bases had no gene match. This CDR3 has 16 residues. CDR3 nucleotides: TGTGCCAGCAGCTTAGGAGGCAGGGGGCGAAACTATGGCTACACCTTC. This translates into CASSLGGRGRNYGYTF. Using reference TRBV5-5 and TRBJ1-2 for the parts outside the CDR3, the full variable domain is DAGVTQSPTHLIKTRGQQVTLRCSPISGHKSVSWYQQVLGQGPQFIFQYYEKEERGRGNFPDRFSARQFPNYSSELNVNALLLGDSALYLCASSLGGRGRNYGYTFGSGTRLTVV.

This chain uses TRBV4-1 with TRBJ2-5; 12 bases match TRBD2. Trimming at V came to 3 bases and at J to 5 bases, leaving 10 bases not matched to a gene. There are 17 residues in the CDR3. The germline V gene encodes CDR1 MGHRA and CDR2 YSYEKL. The chain's CDR3 is CASSHWSSGGAMETQYF. As DNA, the CDR3 is TGCGCCAGCAGCCATTGGTCTAGCGGGGGGGCCATGGAGACCCAGTACTTC.

The V gene is TRBV18, the J gene TRBJ1-1; 7 bases are a match to TRBD1. This CDR3 spans 15 amino acids. The J segment lost 1 base and the V segment lost 3 bases, leaving 5 bases of the junction unmatched. Germline V gives CDR1 KGHSH, CDR2 LQKENI. This CDR3 is CASSPGHRGNTEAFF. In DNA form, the CDR3 reads TGTGCCAGCTCACCGGGTCACAGGGGGAACACTGAAGCTTTCTTT.

The chain links TRBV15 to TRBJ1-5, with D hard to call. Deletions cut 0 bases from V and 1 base from J, with 7 bases between. The germline CDR1 and CDR2 sequences are LNHNV and YYDKDF (reference sequence). The CDR3 has 15 amino acids. The CDR3 region is CATSRDRFSNQPQHF. In DNA form, the CDR3 reads TGTGCCACCAGCAGAGACAGATTCAGCAATCAGCCCCAGCATTTT.

The chain employs TRBV19 and TRBJ2-1; TRBD2 matches 9 bases. J lost 5 bases, V lost 5 bases, and 4 bases had no gene match. The CDR3 spans 14 residues. The germline CDR1 and CDR2 sequences are LNHDA and SQIVND (reference sequence). This chain's CDR3 is CASSPSGADNEQFF. In DNA, the CDR3 is TGTGCCAGTAGTCCTAGCGGGGCCGACAATGAGCAGTTCTTC. The variable domain in full, with the rest retrieved from reference TRBV19 and TRBJ2-1, is DGGITQSPKYLFRKEGQNVTLSCEQNLNHDAMYWYRQDPGQGLRLIYYSQIVNDFQKGDIAEGYSVSREKKESFPLTVTSAQKNPTAFYLCASSPSGADNEQFFGPGTRLTVL.

V gene TRBV14 combines with J gene TRBJ2-5; possibly TRBD1 for D (6 bases). The CDR3 is made up of 15 amino acids. The V and J ends lost 4 bases and 5 bases respectively, with 17 bases between them. Germline V gene sequence: CDR1 SGHDN, CDR2 FVKESK. CDR3 bases: TGTGCCAGCAGCCGAAACAGGGCGAGGGAGGAGACCCAGTACTTC. Amino acids: CASSRNRAREETQYF.

V gene TRBV2 combines with J gene TRBJ1-2; 9 bases agree with TRBD1. Trimming took 5 bases from V and 8 from J; bases not matched to a gene: 9. Germline V lookup: CDR1 SNHLY, CDR2 FYNNEI. The CDR3 spans 14 residues. CDR3 nucleotide sequence: TGTGCCAGCAGTTCGGACAGGGGCAGGGACGGCTACACCTTC. Its translation is CASSSDRGRDGYTF.

The V and J genes are TRBV4-1 and TRBJ1-2; no reliable D call. The germline V gene has CDR1 MGHRA and CDR2 YSYEKL. The CDR3 covers 15 residues. The V end lost 0 bases, the J end lost 4 bases, and 12 bases lay between the germline ends. This CDR3 is CASSQDVAAGYGYTF. CDR3 bases: TGCGCCAGCAGCCAAGATGTCGCGGCCGGCTATGGCTACACCTTC.

This clone has just one count. The V gene is TRBV7-9, the J gene TRBJ2-7; 7 bases fit TRBD1. J was trimmed by 2 bases and V by 4 bases; bases with no gene match: 5. CDR1 and CDR2 (germline): SEHNR, FQNEAQ (reference sequence). The CDR3 sequence is 14 residues long. Written as DNA, the CDR3 is TGTGCCAGCAGCTCGGGACAGCCGCCCTACGAGCAGTACTTC. Translating gives CASSSGQPPYEQYF.

The rearrangement joins TRBV7-3 to TRBJ2-1; 12 positions match TRBD2. The CDR3 is 16 amino acids. Germline V CDR1 and CDR2: SGHTA, FQGTGA. Losses at the gene ends were 5 bases for V and 4 bases for J; bases not matched to a gene: 6. The CDR3: CASSPTGTSGYNEQFF. The DNA for the CDR3 is TGTGCCAGCAGCCCAACGGGGACTAGCGGGTACAATGAGCAGTTCTTC. The full variable domain, its missing parts supplied by reference TRBV7-3 and TRBJ2-1, is GAGVSQTPSNKVTEKGKYVELRCDPISGHTALYWYRQSLGQGPEFLIYFQGTGAADDSGLPNDRFFAVRPEGSVSTLKIQRTERGDSAVYLCASSPTGTSGYNEQFFGPGTRLTVL.

The chain joins TRBV7-3 to TRBJ2-1; 7 bases agree with TRBD1. The CDR3 is 15 residues long. Trimming took 5 bases from V and 1 from J; bases not matched to a gene: 5. Germline CDR1 and CDR2: SGHTA and FQGTGA. In nucleotides, the CDR3 is TGTGCCAGCAGCCAATCAGGGGGATCCTACAATGAGCAGTTCTTC. Translating gives CASSQSGGSYNEQFF.

The rearrangement uses TRBV6-5 and TRBJ1-5; D is undetermined. CDR3 length: 14 amino acids. V gave up 6 bases and J gave up 0 bases, with 9 bases separating them. Germline values: CDR1 MNHEY, CDR2 SVGAGI. CDR3 DNA sequence: TGTGCCAGCAGAGTGGCAGGTAGCAATCAGCCCCAGCATTTT. It translates to CASRVAGSNQPQHF.

The rearrangement joins TRBV28 to TRBJ2-3; 7 bases line up with TRBD1. This CDR3 has 15 residues. The V gene end was trimmed by 7 bases and the J gene end by 5 bases; junction bases not matched to a gene: 12. The germline gives CDR1 MDHEN, CDR2 SYDVKM. As DNA, the CDR3 is TGTGCCAGCAATCCCATTGACAGGGTGGTAGATACGCAGTATTTT. It encodes CASNPIDRVVDTQYF. Combining the CDR3 with reference TRBV28 and TRBJ2-3 gives the whole variable domain DVKVTQSSRYLVKRTGEKVFLECVQDMDHENMFWYRQDPGLGLRLIYFSYDVKMKEKGDIPEGYSVSREKKERFSLILESASTNQTSMYLCASNPIDRVVDTQYFGPGTRLTVL.

This clone was seen a single time. The V gene is TRBV19, the J gene TRBJ1-5; 9 nucleotides align to TRBD1. This CDR3 is built from 16 residues. Looked up from germline, CDR1 is LNHDA and CDR2 is SQIVND (reference sequence). The trim removed 3 bases at V and 6 bases at J, leaving 9 bases unmatched. The CDR3 region is CASSIPGTGMLQPQHF. CDR3 nucleotide sequence: TGTGCCAGTAGTATCCCCGGGACAGGGATGCTTCAGCCCCAGCATTTT.

This rearrangement joins TRBV7-8 to TRBJ1-1; tentatively, D is TRBD1 (5 bases). The CDR3 runs to 16 residues. Per germline, CDR1 SGHVS and CDR2 FQNEAQ. Trimming left V 5 bases short and J 0 bases short, with 16 bases between. The CDR3 DNA reads TGTGCCAGCAGCCCGGGTGCAGGACAAATGAACACTGAAGCTTTCTTT. It specifies CASSPGAGQMNTEAFF.

The gene calls are TRBV19 and TRBJ1-1; possibly TRBD1 for D (5 bases). CDR1 and CDR2 from the germline V gene are LNHDA and SQIVND (reference sequence). V was trimmed by 3 bases and J by 0 bases, leaving 11 bases between them. This CDR3 contains 15 residues. CDR3 bases: TGTGCCAGTAGTATTGGGGGGATTATGAACACTGAAGCTTTCTTT. Its translation: CASSIGGIMNTEAFF.

The chain uses TRBV9 and TRBJ2-2; 7 bases line up with TRBD2. The CDR3 spans 14 residues. V gave up 0 bases and J gave up 5 bases; unmatched junction bases: 1. Germline values: CDR1 SGDLS, CDR2 YYNGEE. This CDR3 is CASSVAGGTGELFF. The CDR3 DNA follows: TGTGCCAGCAGCGTAGCGGGAGGAACCGGGGAGCTGTTTTTT.

The V and J genes are TRBV7-9 and TRBJ2-7; 13 nucleotides match TRBD2. The germline gives CDR1 SEHNR, CDR2 FQNEAQ (reference sequence). V shed 1 base, J shed 11 bases, and the junction held 5 bases outside the gene matches. This CDR3 comprises 14 residues. CDR3 loop: CASSLEGLAGQKYF. DNA of the CDR3: TGTGCCAGCAGCTTAGAGGGACTAGCGGGGCAAAAGTACTTC.

The V call is TRBV5-4, the J call TRBJ1-1, with D perhaps matching TRBD1 (6 bases). Per the germline V gene, CDR1 is SGHNT and CDR2 is YYREEE (reference sequence). The CDR3 runs 12 residues. V was trimmed by 4 bases and J by 4 bases, leaving 8 bases between them. In nucleotides, the CDR3 is TGTGCCAGCAGCGTGGACAGCACTGAAGCTTTCTTT. Its translation: CASSVDSTEAFF.

This chain links TRBV28 with TRBJ2-7, with a possible D match to TRBD1 (6 bases). CDR1 and CDR2 from the germline V gene are MDHEN and SYDVKM. The CDR3 extends over 14 amino acids. V lost 5 bases, J lost 5 bases, and 16 bases lay in between. The CDR3 is CASSTFQGRDEQYF. DNA for the CDR3: TGTGCCAGCAGTACCTTCCAGGGGCGTGACGAGCAGTACTTC.

The J gene is TRBJ1-3, the V gene TRBV7-2; D is uncertain. This CDR3 is 13 amino acids long. Germline CDR1 reads SGHTA; CDR2 reads FQGNSA. V lost 7 bases and J 0 bases, leaving 7 bases between the germline ends. CDR3 protein: CASNWASGNTIYF. The CDR3 DNA is TGTGCCAGCAACTGGGCCTCTGGAAACACCATATATTTT.

This sequence joins TRBV6-1 and TRBJ1-5; D is perhaps TRBD1 (6 bases). CDR3 size: 13 residues. The germline V gene has CDR1 MNHNS and CDR2 SASEGT. The ends were cut back, 1 base at V and 9 bases at J, with 10 bases in the middle. CDR3 sequence reads: CASSEVATGPQHF. The CDR3 region has the DNA TGTGCCAGCAGTGAAGTGGCGACAGGGCCCCAGCATTTT.

Only a few counts were recorded for this clone. V usage is TRBV4-2 and J usage is TRBJ1-1; the D gene is possibly TRBD1 (5 bases). CDR1 and CDR2 (germline): LGHNA, YNFKEQ. V was cut by 0 bases and J by 5 bases, with 16 bases left in between. The CDR3 runs 16 residues. This CDR3 is CASSQDPRGAGTEAFF. CDR3 coding DNA: TGTGCCAGCAGCCAAGACCCAAGGGGCGCGGGGACTGAAGCTTTCTTT.

The rearrangement links TRBV21-1 to TRBJ1-6. TRBV21-1 is marked as a pseudogene. This CDR3 has 15 residues. The CDR3 DNA reads TGTGCCAGCACCCCGCCGGGACTCCGGAATTCACCCCTCCACTTT. Translated, it gives CASTPPGLRNSPLHF.

The chain carries TRBV7-2 and TRBJ1-3; 10 nucleotides line up with TRBD1. V was pared by 4 bases and J by 1 base, with 4 bases of the junction left unmatched. The CDR3 is made up of 16 amino acids. The germline gives CDR1 SGHTA, CDR2 FQGNSA. CDR3 nucleotide sequence: TGTGCCAGCAGCTCGGGACAGGGGCTATCTGGAAACACCATATATTTT. This translates into CASSSGQGLSGNTIYF.

V gene TRBV7-2 combines with J gene TRBJ1-2, with TRBD1 matching over 8 bases. The CDR3 loop spans 15 amino acids. Germline V CDR1 and CDR2: SGHTA, FQGNSA. V lost 5 bases and J lost 6; bases outside the gene matches: 11. CDR3 residues: CASSPRTGLEDGYTF. The CDR3 region has the DNA TGTGCCAGCAGCCCCCGGACAGGGCTCGAGGATGGCTACACCTTC.

This clone was seen only once. The chain recombines TRBV5-1 with TRBJ2-5; TRBD1 agrees at 9 bases. V lost 4 bases and J lost 4; bases outside the gene matches: 5. Germline V gene sequence: CDR1 SGHRS, CDR2 YFSETQ. The CDR3 runs to 14 residues. CDR3 in DNA: TGCGCCAGCAGCACGGGACAGGGCGTAGAGACCCAGTACTTC. Protein: CASSTGQGVETQYF.

J is TRBJ1-2 and V is TRBV20-1; D unclear. Germline assignment: CDR1 DFQATT and CDR2 SNEGSKA (reference sequence). The CDR3 spans 10 residues. V lost 5 bases to trimming and J lost 6 bases, with 7 bases between them. Here the CDR3 reads CSAPGHGYTF. The CDR3, as DNA: TGCAGTGCTCCTGGGCATGGCTACACCTTC.